Presented here are 11 T cell receptor beta chains from one specimen sequenced in a study of blood T cell repertoires in COVID-19. Libraries were prepared by immunoSEQ multiplex PCR; TCRdb keeps only in-frame clonotypes and omits some of them. In the table there are over 75,000 clones, roughly 78% of which are singletons. Specimen: peripheral blood. The origin of the receptors is a woman of 80 years or more with acute or convalescent COVID-19.

This chain joins TRBV9 and TRBJ2-2, with 9 bases lining up with TRBD1. Losses at the gene ends were 4 bases for V and 2 bases for J; bases not matched to a gene: 3. This CDR3 is 15 amino acids long. Germline V CDR1 and CDR2: SGDLS, YYNGEE. In DNA form, the CDR3 reads TGTGCCAGCAGCCCGACAGGGGGTAACACCGGGGAGCTGTTTTTT. Translating gives CASSPTGGNTGELFF. Drawing the rest from reference TRBV9 and TRBJ2-2, the complete variable domain is DSGVTQTPKHLITATGQRVTLRCSPRSGDLSVYWYQQSLDQGLQFLIQYYNGEERAKGNILERFSAQQFPDLHSELNLSSLELGDSALYFCASSPTGGNTGELFFGEGSRLTVL.

In this sample, this clone turned up a few times. V usage is TRBV9 and J usage is TRBJ2-7; 9 positions match TRBD2. CDR3 size: 14 residues. After removal of 2 bases from V and 7 bases from J, the junction contained 7 bases not matched to a gene. CDR1 is SGDLS, CDR2 YYNGEE, per germline. CDR3 residues: CASSVGGGAREQYF. The CDR3 DNA sequence: TGTGCCAGCAGCGTCGGCGGGGGGGCTAGGGAGCAGTACTTC. Based on the CDR3 plus reference TRBV9 and TRBJ2-7, the full variable domain is DSGVTQTPKHLITATGQRVTLRCSPRSGDLSVYWYQQSLDQGLQFLIQYYNGEERAKGNILERFSAQQFPDLHSELNLSSLELGDSALYFCASSVGGGAREQYFGPGTRLTVT.

The V call is TRBV3-1 (or the pseudogene TRBV3-2), the J call TRBJ1-5; D is ambiguous. Looked up from germline, CDR1 is LGHDT and CDR2 is YNNKEL (reference sequence). This CDR3 is built from 16 residues. V lost 4 bases and J lost 7, with 20 bases in between. The CDR3 sequence: CASSPVGEIGSQPQHF. CDR3 DNA: TGTGCCAGCAGCCCCGTCGGCGAGATAGGGAGCCAGCCCCAGCATTTT.

CDR3 coding DNA: TGTGCCAGCAGCTTAGGGTGGGCCATGAACACTGAAGCTTTCTTT. The encoded protein is CASSLGWAMNTEAFF. The chain joins TRBV7-9 to TRBJ1-1, with D unresolved. Trimming took 1 base from V and 0 from J, leaving 9 bases between them. This CDR3 is 15 amino acids long. Germline CDR1 SEHNR, CDR2 FQNEAQ (reference sequence).

This chain connects TRBV9 to TRBJ2-2; no reliable D call. The CDR3 loop spans 14 amino acids. The germline V and J ends were trimmed by 0 bases and 4 bases, with 7 bases remaining between them. Germline V lookup: CDR1 SGDLS, CDR2 YYNGEE. CDR3 sequence (DNA): TGTGCCAGCAGCGTAGAATCCCGCACCGGGGAGCTGTTTTTT. This codes for CASSVESRTGELFF.

The V call is TRBV19, the J call TRBJ2-1; D is unclear. From germline, CDR1 is LNHDA and CDR2 SQIVND (reference sequence). The CDR3 runs to 16 residues. Trimming removed 1 base from V and 5 bases from J, with 15 bases in between. The CDR3 DNA is TGTGCCAGTAGTATAGGGCTTAACCAGGTGGACAATGAGCAGTTCTTC. Its protein is CASSIGLNQVDNEQFF. The full variable domain, its missing parts supplied by reference TRBV19 and TRBJ2-1, is DGGITQSPKYLFRKEGQNVTLSCEQNLNHDAMYWYRQDPGQGLRLIYYSQIVNDFQKGDIAEGYSVSREKKESFPLTVTSAQKNPTAFYLCASSIGLNQVDNEQFFGPGTRLTVL.

This clone was detected a few times. V usage is TRBV19 and J usage is TRBJ1-2; 9 bases align to TRBD1. Germline V gene lookup returns CDR1 LNHDA and CDR2 SQIVND (reference sequence). J lost 6 bases, V lost 8 bases, and 13 bases had no gene match. The CDR3 runs 15 residues. CDR3 sequence: CASRNRGLGADGYTF. The CDR3 nucleotides read TGTGCCAGTCGGAACAGGGGGCTAGGTGCTGATGGCTACACCTTC. The variable domain in full, with the rest retrieved from reference TRBV19 and TRBJ1-2, is DGGITQSPKYLFRKEGQNVTLSCEQNLNHDAMYWYRQDPGQGLRLIYYSQIVNDFQKGDIAEGYSVSREKKESFPLTVTSAQKNPTAFYLCASRNRGLGADGYTFGSGTRLTVV.

The chain employs TRBV5-1 and TRBJ1-5; TRBD1 aligns across 7 bases. Germline loops: CDR1 SGHRS, CDR2 YFSETQ. J lost 7 bases, V lost 4 bases, and 11 bases had no gene match. The CDR3 has 15 amino acids. The DNA of the CDR3 is TGCGCCAGCAGCGTACAGGGGCGAGAGGAACAGCCCCAGCATTTT. Its translation: CASSVQGREEQPQHF.

This clone was counted only a few times. V and J are TRBV5-1 and TRBJ1-5; D is uncertain. V was trimmed by 0 bases and J by 4 bases, leaving 11 bases between them. Germline V CDR1 and CDR2: SGHRS, YFSETQ. The CDR3 loop spans 15 amino acids. The CDR3: CASSLEGRENQPQHF. In DNA form, the CDR3 reads TGCGCCAGCAGCTTGGAGGGTCGGGAAAATCAGCCCCAGCATTTT.

The rearrangement uses TRBV3-1 (or the pseudogene TRBV3-2) and TRBJ2-5; 9 nucleotides align to TRBD1. Germline V CDR1 and CDR2: LGHDT, YNNKEL (reference sequence). The CDR3 sequence is 16 residues long. V lost 1 base and J lost 5; bases outside the gene matches: 8. The CDR3 sequence is CASSQAGTGNSETQYF. Here the CDR3 DNA reads TGTGCCAGCAGCCAAGCCGGGACAGGGAATTCGGAGACCCAGTACTTC.

The genes are TRBV2 and TRBJ2-1; D possibly corresponds to TRBD1 (6 bases). The CDR3 covers 14 residues. Germline loops: CDR1 SNHLY, CDR2 FYNNEI. Trimming pared 4 bases from V and 5 bases from J, leaving 12 bases between. The CDR3 here is CASSGTGSHNEQFF. DNA for the CDR3: TGTGCCAGCAGTGGAACAGGGAGTCACAATGAGCAGTTCTTC.